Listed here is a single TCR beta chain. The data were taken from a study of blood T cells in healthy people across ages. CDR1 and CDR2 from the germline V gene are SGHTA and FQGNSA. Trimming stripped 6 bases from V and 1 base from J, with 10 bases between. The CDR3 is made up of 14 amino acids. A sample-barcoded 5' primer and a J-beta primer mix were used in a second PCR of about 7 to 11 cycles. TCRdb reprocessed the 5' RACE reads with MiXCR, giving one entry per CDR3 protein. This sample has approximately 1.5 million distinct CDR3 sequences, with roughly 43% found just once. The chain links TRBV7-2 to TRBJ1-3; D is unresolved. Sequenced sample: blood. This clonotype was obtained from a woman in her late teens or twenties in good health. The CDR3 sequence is CASRDVFSGNTIYF. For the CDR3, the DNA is TGTGCCAGCAGGGACGTCTTTTCTGGAAACACCATATATTTT. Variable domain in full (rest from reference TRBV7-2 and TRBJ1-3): GAGVSQSPSNKVTEKGKDVELRCDPISGHTALYWYRQSLGQGLEFLIYFQGNSAPDKSGLPSDRFSAERTGGSVSTLTIQRTQQEDSAVYLCASRDVFSGNTIYFGEGSWLTVV.